The 18 T cell receptor beta chains below come from one sample, sequenced in a study of cytotoxic CD8 clonotypes in ibrutinib-treated CLL. Produced via immunoSEQ multiplex PCR; TCRdb's table is partial and in-frame only. Among 150,000 to 250,000 clones, approximately 72% were seen once, and the ten largest hold roughly 13%. The source was PBMCs, collected after 24 months of ibrutinib treatment. The source of these receptors is a human donor with chronic lymphocytic leukemia.

CDR3 DNA: TGCGCCAGCAGCCAAGTTCCGGGACAGGGGCATCAGCCCCAGCATTTT. Its translation is CASSQVPGQGHQPQHF. This chain links TRBV4-1 with TRBJ1-5, with 10 bases aligning to TRBD1. The CDR3 length is 16 residues. After removal of 1 base from V and 5 bases from J, the junction contained 5 bases not matched to a gene. Germline loops: CDR1 MGHRA, CDR2 YSYEKL.

The V call is TRBV15, the J call TRBJ1-4; D is perhaps TRBD1 (6 bases). Germline values: CDR1 LNHNV, CDR2 YYDKDF (reference sequence). The V gene lost 5 bases and the J gene lost 7 bases, with 8 bases spanning the gap. This CDR3 contains 12 residues. The CDR3 loop reads CATSGQFEKLFF. For the CDR3, the DNA is TGTGCCACCAGCGGACAGTTTGAAAAACTGTTTTTT.

The V gene is TRBV30, the J gene TRBJ2-5, with a possible D match to TRBD2 (6 bases). Germline CDR1 is GTSNPN and CDR2 is SVGIG (reference sequence). The CDR3 extends over 13 amino acids. V lost 0 bases, J lost 5 bases, and 10 bases lay in between. The CDR3 DNA sequence: TGTGCCTGGAGTGTACGTGGGGGGGAGACCCAGTACTTC. Translation gives CAWSVRGGETQYF.

The gene calls are TRBV25-1 and TRBJ2-3, with D maybe TRBD1 (7 bases). V lost 7 bases to trimming and J lost 5 bases, with 22 bases between them. The CDR3 has 16 residues. Germline values: CDR1 MGHDK, CDR2 SYGVNS. The CDR3 here is CASTPPGGRRVDTQYF. DNA for the CDR3: TGTGCCAGCACTCCGCCAGGGGGGAGAAGGGTAGATACGCAGTATTTT.

This chain links TRBV19 with TRBJ2-1, with 9 bases that match TRBD2. Per germline, CDR1 LNHDA and CDR2 SQIVND (reference sequence). Trimming took 4 bases from V and 9 from J; bases not matched to a gene: 13. The CDR3 loop spans 16 amino acids. The CDR3 DNA sequence: TGTGCCAGTAGTAGGTCCCTAGCGGGAAAAAACGGTGAGCAGTTCTTC. It is translated as CASSRSLAGKNGEQFF.

The chain has TRBV27 and TRBJ2-7, with D tentatively TRBD2 (6 bases). This CDR3 has 13 residues. Per the germline V gene, CDR1 is MNHEY and CDR2 is SMNVEV (reference sequence). The V end was cut by 6 bases, the J end by 2 bases, with 11 bases between. The CDR3 region is CASSMGLTYEQYF. The DNA of the CDR3 is TGTGCCAGCAGCATGGGACTCACCTACGAGCAGTACTTC.

The chain combines TRBV7-3 with TRBJ2-1; TRBD2 agrees at 8 bases. The CDR3 extends over 16 amino acids. The J segment lost 3 bases and the V segment lost 1 base, leaving 5 bases of the junction unmatched. The germline V gene has CDR1 SGHTA and CDR2 FQGTGA. CDR3 sequence: CASSLIPSGSYNEQFF. DNA for the CDR3: TGTGCCAGCAGCTTAATCCCCAGCGGGAGCTACAATGAGCAGTTCTTC.

This chain links TRBV5-1 with TRBJ2-2; D is possibly TRBD2 (6 bases). Trimming removed 0 bases from V and 1 base from J, with 16 bases in between. Germline loops: CDR1 SGHRS, CDR2 YFSETQ. The CDR3 is 18 amino acids. The CDR3 bases are TGCGCCAGCAGCTTGGATTTAGCGGTCCCAATGAACACCGGGGAGCTGTTTTTT. This codes for CASSLDLAVPMNTGELFF.

CDR3 nucleotides: TGTGCCAGCAGCCCGACTAGCGGGATGGACAATGAGCAGTTCTTC. It is translated as CASSPTSGMDNEQFF. The rearrangement uses TRBV7-8 and TRBJ2-1, with 11 bases lining up with TRBD2. Germline trimming cut 5 bases from V and 5 bases from J; bases unmatched to any gene: 5. This CDR3 is 15 amino acids long. Germline V CDR1 and CDR2: SGHVS, FQNEAQ. Drawing the rest from reference TRBV7-8 and TRBJ2-1, the complete variable domain is GAGVSQSPRYKVAKRGQDVALRCDPISGHVSLFWYQQALGQGPEFLTYFQNEAQLDKSGLPSDRFFAERPEGSVSTLKIQRTQQEDSAVYLCASSPTSGMDNEQFFGPGTRLTVL.

This clone has a handful of counts. The genes are TRBV4-2 and TRBJ2-6; no reliable D call. The CDR3 spans 15 residues. Trimming left V 4 bases short and J 0 bases short, with 7 bases between. CDR1 is LGHNA and CDR2 is YNFKEQ in the germline V gene. The CDR3 region is CASSPEGSGANVLTF. The CDR3, as DNA: TGTGCCAGCAGCCCTGAAGGCTCTGGGGCCAACGTCCTGACTTTC.

The V call is TRBV5-1, the J call TRBJ2-1; 12 bases align to TRBD2. This CDR3 contains 15 residues. Germline assignment: CDR1 SGHRS and CDR2 YFSETQ. Losses at the gene ends were 0 bases for V and 9 bases for J; bases not matched to a gene: 4. The DNA for the CDR3 is TGCGCCAGCAGCTTGGGACTAGCGGGAGTTAGTGAGCAGTTCTTC. Protein sequence: CASSLGLAGVSEQFF.

In this sample, this clone turned up a few times. The chain recombines TRBV6-5 with TRBJ1-2; TRBD1 aligns across 7 bases. This CDR3 region has 13 residues. V was clipped by 6 bases and J by 4 bases; unmatched bases: 5. Germline V gene data show CDR1 as MNHEY and CDR2 as SVGAGI. The CDR3 DNA reads TGTGCCAGCAGCCTTAACAGGGGCTATGGCTACACCTTC. This encodes CASSLNRGYGYTF.

This clone showed up just a few times. The DNA of the CDR3 is TGTGCCAGCAGCCCGTTACCGGGACAGGTTGGCTACACCTTC. Residues: CASSPLPGQVGYTF. J is TRBJ1-2 and V is TRBV5-4; TRBD1 matches 8 bases. In germline, CDR1 is SGHNT, CDR2 YYREEE (reference sequence). The length of the CDR3 is 14 residues. The V and J ends lost 4 bases and 7 bases, in that order; junction bases with no gene match: 9.

The chain combines TRBV7-6 with TRBJ2-1; TRBD2 aligns across 9 bases. The CDR3 sequence is 17 residues long. V was pared by 2 bases and J by 8 bases, with 13 bases of the junction left unmatched. Germline V gives CDR1 SGHVS, CDR2 FNYEAQ. In nucleotides, the CDR3 is TGTGCCAGCAGCTTAAATTTGGGGCGGGAGGGCCACGATGAGCAGTTCTTC. It is translated as CASSLNLGREGHDEQFF.

The chain recombines TRBV19 with TRBJ2-3; D perhaps matches TRBD2 (5 bases). Trimming shortened V by 6 bases and J by 4 bases, and 17 bases separated the two germline ends. This CDR3 is built from 15 residues. Germline values: CDR1 LNHDA, CDR2 SQIVND (reference sequence). The CDR3 loop reads CASRGGAALPDTQYF. For the CDR3, the DNA is TGTGCCAGTAGGGGTGGAGCGGCCCTCCCAGATACGCAGTATTTT.

This clone was recorded only once. The CDR3 sequence is CASSYSRTGLRPQHF. Here the CDR3 DNA reads TGTGCCAGCAGTTACTCCCGGACAGGTCTGCGGCCCCAGCATTTT. The genes are TRBV6-5 and TRBJ1-5, with TRBD1 matching 7 bases. Per the germline V gene, CDR1 is MNHEY and CDR2 is SVGAGI. The CDR3 totals 15 residues. V shed 0 bases and J 9 bases; nucleotides not matched to a gene: 8.

Turning to this clone: The junction departs from germline at one end; a sequencing error may be responsible. The V gene is TRBV7-7, the J gene TRBJ2-3; D ambiguous. The V gene's germline CDR1 is SSHAT and CDR2 FNYEAQ (reference sequence). The CDR3 length is 15 residues. This CDR3 is CASSFGVESTDTQYF. CDR3 bases: TGTGCTAGCAGCTTTGGTGTTGAGAGCACAGATACGCAGTATTTT. Looking up the rest from reference TRBV7-7 and TRBJ2-3 gives the full variable domain: GAGVSQSPRYKVTKRGQDVTLRCDPISSHATLYWYQQALGQGPEFLTYFNYEAQPDKSGLPSDRFSAERPEGSISTLTIQRTEQRDSAMYRCASSFGVESTDTQYFGPGTRLTVL.

This chain connects TRBV7-2 to TRBJ2-7, with 11 bases aligning to TRBD1. The trim removed 3 bases at V and 3 bases at J, leaving 1 base unmatched. The CDR3 totals 14 residues. Germline V gene data show CDR1 as SGHTA and CDR2 as FQGNSA. As DNA, the CDR3 is TGTGCCAGCAGCTTGGGACAGGGGGTCTACGAGCAGTACTTC. Protein sequence: CASSLGQGVYEQYF.